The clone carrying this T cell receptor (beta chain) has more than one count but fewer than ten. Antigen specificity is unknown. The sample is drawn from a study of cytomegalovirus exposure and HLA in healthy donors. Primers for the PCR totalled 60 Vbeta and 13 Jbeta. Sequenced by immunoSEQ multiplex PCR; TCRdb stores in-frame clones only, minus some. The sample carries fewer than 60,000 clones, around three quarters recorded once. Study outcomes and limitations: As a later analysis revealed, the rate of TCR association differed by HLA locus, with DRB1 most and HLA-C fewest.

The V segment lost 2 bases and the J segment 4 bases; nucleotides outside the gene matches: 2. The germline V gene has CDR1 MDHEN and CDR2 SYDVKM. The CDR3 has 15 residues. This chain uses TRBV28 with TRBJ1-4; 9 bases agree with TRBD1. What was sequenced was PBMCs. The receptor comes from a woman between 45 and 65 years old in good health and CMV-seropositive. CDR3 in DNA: TGTGCCAGCAGTTTAGGGGACAGGGTTAATGAAAAACTGTTTTTT. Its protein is CASSLGDRVNEKLFF. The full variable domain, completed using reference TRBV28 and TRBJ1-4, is DVKVTQSSRYLVKRTGEKVFLECVQDMDHENMFWYRQDPGLGLRLIYFSYDVKMKEKGDIPEGYSVSREKKERFSLILESASTNQTSMYLCASSLGDRVNEKLFFGSGTQLSVL.